This TCR beta chain was recovered during a study of blood T cells in healthy people across ages. Combining a sample-barcoded 5' primer with a J-beta primer mix, a second PCR ran for about 7 to 12 cycles. TCRdb redid the calling of the 5' RACE reads with MiXCR, one entry per CDR3 protein. This table has under 2 million distinct CDR3 sequences, 30% to 40% appearing once. This CDR3 comprises 14 residues. CDR1 is SGHVS, CDR2 FNYEAQ, per germline. The germline V and J ends were trimmed by 0 bases and 2 bases, with 7 bases remaining between them. Sequencing was performed on blood. The genes are TRBV7-6 and TRBJ1-1, with D unresolved. The clonotype was recovered from a woman younger than 45 in good health. The CDR3 here is CASSLATDNTEAFF. The CDR3 region has the DNA TGTGCCAGCAGCTTAGCGACGGATAACACTGAAGCTTTCTTT. Looking up the rest from reference TRBV7-6 and TRBJ1-1 gives the full variable domain: GAGVSQSPRYKVTKRGQDVALRCDPISGHVSLYWYRQALGQGPEFLTYFNYEAQQDKSGLPNDRFSAERPEGSISTLTIQRTEQRDSAMYRCASSLATDNTEAFFGQGTRLTVV.